This T cell receptor (beta chain) was profiled in a study of blood T cell repertoires in COVID-19. The CDR3 extends over 14 amino acids. Profiled with immunoSEQ multiplex PCR; TCRdb holds only in-frame clones, not every one. The data contain about 260,000 clones, about 87% of them singletons. This clonotype was sampled from a man in his fifties or sixties who had recovered from COVID-19. Sequencing was performed on peripheral blood. The rearrangement joins TRBV21-1 to TRBJ2-3; the DNA was not compared with TRBD2, the D call given in the table. TRBV21-1 represents a pseudogene. The CDR3 protein is CASPQWGVTDTQYF. In DNA form, the CDR3 reads TGTGCCAGCCCACAGTGGGGAGTCACAGATACGCAGTATTTT.